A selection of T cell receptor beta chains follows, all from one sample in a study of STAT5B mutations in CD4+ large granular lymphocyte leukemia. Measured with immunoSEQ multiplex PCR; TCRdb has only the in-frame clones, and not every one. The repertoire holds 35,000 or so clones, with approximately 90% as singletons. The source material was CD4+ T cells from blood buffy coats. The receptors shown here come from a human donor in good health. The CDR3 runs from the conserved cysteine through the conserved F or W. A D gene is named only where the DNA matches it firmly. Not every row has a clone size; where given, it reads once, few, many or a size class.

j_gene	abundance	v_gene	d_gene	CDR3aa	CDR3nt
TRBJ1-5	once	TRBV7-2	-	CASSQPGRNQPQHF	TGTGCCAGCAGCCAACCGGGACGCAATCAGCCCCAGCATTTT
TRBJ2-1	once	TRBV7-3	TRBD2	CASSAGLAGYNEQFF	TGTGCCAGCAGCGCAGGACTAGCGGGTTACAATGAGCAGTTCTTC
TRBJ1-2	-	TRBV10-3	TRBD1	CAISGGQGDGYTF	TGTGCCATCAGTGGAGGACAGGGCGATGGCTACACCTTC
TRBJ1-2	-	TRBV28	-	CASSPTYYGYTF	TGTGCCAGCAGTCCAACGTACTATGGCTACACCTTC
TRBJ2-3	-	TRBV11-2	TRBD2	CASSITIAGGVDTQYF	TGTGCCAGCAGCATCACTATAGCGGGAGGGGTAGATACGCAGTATTTT
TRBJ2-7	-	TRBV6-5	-	CASSYVAVSSYEQYF	TGTGCCAGCAGTTACGTGGCGGTGAGCTCCTACGAGCAGTACTTC
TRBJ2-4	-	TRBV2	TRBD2	CAAGRESNIQYF	TGTGCCGCCGGGAGGGAGTCAAACATTCAGTACTTC
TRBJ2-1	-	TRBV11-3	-	CASSLGLSYNEQFF	TGTGCCAGCAGCTTAGGTCTTTCCTACAATGAGCAGTTCTTC
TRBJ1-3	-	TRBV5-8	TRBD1	CASSSGTGRSGNTIYF	TGTGCCAGCAGCTCCGGGACAGGACGCTCTGGAAACACCATATATTTT
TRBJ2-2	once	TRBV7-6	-	CASSFGQTNTGELFF	TGTGCCAGCAGCTTCGGGCAGACGAACACCGGGGAGCTGTTTTTT
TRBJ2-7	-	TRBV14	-	CASSPGVYEQYF	TGTGCCAGCAGCCCAGGGGTCTACGAGCAGTACTTC
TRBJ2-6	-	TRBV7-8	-	CASSFQTYSGANVLTF	TGTGCCAGCAGCTTCCAGACCTACTCTGGGGCCAACGTCCTGACTTTC
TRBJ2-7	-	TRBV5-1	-	CASSLTAEIYEQYF	TGCGCCAGCAGCTTGACTGCCGAGATTTACGAGCAGTACTTC
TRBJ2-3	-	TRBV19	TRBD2	CASSPGTSSGADTQYF	TGTGCCAGTAGTCCGGGGACTAGCTCAGGCGCAGATACGCAGTATTTT
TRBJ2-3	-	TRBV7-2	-	CASSFAGRRADTQYF	TGTGCCAGCAGCTTCGCGGGACGTCGGGCAGATACGCAGTATTTT
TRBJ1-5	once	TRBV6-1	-	CASSEVGVGQPQHF	TGTGCCAGCAGTGAAGTGGGGGTGGGTCAGCCCCAGCATTTT
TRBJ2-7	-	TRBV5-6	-	CASSPHARIRITYEQYF	TGTGCCAGCAGCCCCCACGCGCGGATCCGAATTACCTACGAGCAGTACTTC